The clone carrying this T cell receptor beta chain has more than one count but fewer than ten. Its antigen is unidentified. Donors likely had unrecorded immune exposures despite being nominally healthy when sampled. The data originate from a study of cytomegalovirus exposure and HLA in healthy donors. General study results and limits: There were a few CMV-associated chains whose specificity for CMV antigens was confirmed in vitro. As was reported, the classifier diagnosed cytomegalovirus status with high specificity and sensitivity.

This CDR3 has 14 amino acids. With 2 bases removed from V and 0 bases from J, the gap between germline ends came to 9 bases. In germline, CDR1 is SGHDT, CDR2 YYEEEE. 13 Jbeta primers and 60 Vbeta primers were used for the PCR. The repertoire was sequenced with immunoSEQ multiplex PCR; TCRdb's copy has only in-frame clones and lacks some. Here the sample spans some 100,000 clones, around 79% being singletons. This sequence originates from a female donor in good health and CMV-seropositive. The chain couples TRBV5-6 to TRBJ2-7; no reliable D call. Sequenced sample: PBMCs. CDR3 loop: CASSFTRSSYEQYF. In nucleotides, the CDR3 is TGTGCCAGCAGCTTTACAAGGAGCTCCTACGAGCAGTACTTC.